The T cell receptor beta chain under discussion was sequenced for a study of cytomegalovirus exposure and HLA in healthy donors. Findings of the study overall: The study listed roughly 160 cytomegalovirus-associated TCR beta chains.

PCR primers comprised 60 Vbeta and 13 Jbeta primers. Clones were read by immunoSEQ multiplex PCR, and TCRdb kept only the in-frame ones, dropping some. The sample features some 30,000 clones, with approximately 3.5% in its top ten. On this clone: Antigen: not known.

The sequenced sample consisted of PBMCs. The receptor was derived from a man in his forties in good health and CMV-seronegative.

Written as DNA, the CDR3 is TGTGCCAGCCAGTACAGTAGTAATGCCGAGCAGTACTTC. Its protein product is CASQYSSNAEQYF. J is TRBJ2-7 and V is TRBV6-5; no reliable D call. The CDR3 is 13 amino acids. V lost 8 bases and J 6 bases, leaving 17 bases between the germline ends. Germline CDR1 is MNHEY and CDR2 is SVGAGI.